The source of this TCR beta chain is a study of cytomegalovirus exposure and HLA in healthy donors. Primers for the PCR totalled 60 Vbeta and 13 Jbeta. Sequenced by immunoSEQ multiplex PCR; TCRdb stores in-frame clones only, minus some. The record lists around 160,000 clones, of which the ten most abundant hold 1.6%. Germline CDR1 and CDR2: LNHDA and SQIVND (reference sequence). V trimming: 5 bases; J trimming: 2 bases; junction bases outside the gene matches: 10. This CDR3 spans 17 amino acids. The sample was PBMCs. The TCR comes from a woman aged 45-65 years in good health and CMV-seronegative. J is TRBJ2-1 and V is TRBV19, with TRBD2 matching over 9 bases. The CDR3 sequence: CASSALTPSGAYNEQFF. Written as DNA, the CDR3 is TGTGCCAGTAGTGCCTTGACGCCTAGCGGGGCCTACAATGAGCAGTTCTTC.